The present TCR beta chain was sequenced within a study of identical twins. In its sample, this clonotype was seen many times. What it recognizes is unknown. The CDR3 runs 16 residues. CDR1 is SGHRS, CDR2 YFSETQ, per germline. Between the trimmed V and J ends, which lost 1 base and 1 base, there was a span of 11 bases. It was template switching that added a universal primer site, and there were unique molecular identifiers on the cDNA. Via MiXCR, TCRdb re-called the 5' RACE reads, giving one row per CDR3 protein. The sample carries 550,000 to 800,000 distinct CDR3 sequences, around 7.4% recorded once. Study-wide findings and caveats: There were fewer insertions in abundant cord blood beta clonotypes, but memory repertoires showed no such pattern. Recombination models fit unrelated individuals' TCR alpha sharing but underestimated twins'. A cross-sectional statistical analysis, not follow-up of the same donors, supported the conclusions.

This sample was shared with a second study, whose subject was yellow fever vaccine responses in identical twins.

Sequenced material: PBMCs. The clonotype comes from a young woman in good health. The gene calls are TRBV5-1 and TRBJ2-2; D ambiguous. CDR3 loop: CASSLRTAENTGELFF. The CDR3 coding sequence is TGCGCCAGCAGCTTGAGAACAGCCGAGAACACCGGGGAGCTGTTTTTT.